These 3 T cell receptor beta chains originate from one sample sequenced in a study of monozygotic twins with inflammatory bowel disease. No DNA is given; TCRdb re-called the 5' RACE reads and lists each CDR3 protein once. The sample totals approximately 340,000 distinct CDR3 sequences. Sequencing was carried out using blood. All receptors come from a human donor with ulcerative colitis or Crohn's disease, or a healthy co-twin of an affected twin (not recorded which).

This chain connects TRBV19 to TRBJ2-7. CDR1 LNHDA and CDR2 SQIVND come from the germline V gene (reference sequence). The CDR3 has 14 amino acids. The CDR3 loop is CASRPTKGSYEQYF.

The chain links TRBV6-5 to TRBJ2-3; TCRdb's D gene call, TRBD2, goes unchecked for lack of DNA. The germline V gene has CDR1 MNHEY and CDR2 SVGAGI. This CDR3 is 15 amino acids long. Here the CDR3 reads CASSYSAAASDTQYF.

This rearrangement joins TRBV5-1 to TRBJ2-7; checking the TCRdb D call of TRBD1 is not possible without DNA. Germline V lookup: CDR1 SGHRS, CDR2 YFSETQ. CDR3 length: 15 residues. The CDR3 sequence is CASSPDIKVLYEQYF.